This TCR beta chain comes out of a study of OX40 agonist ivuxolimab in advanced cancers. About the research overall: Of the patients, three showed partial responses, one with hepatocellular carcinoma and two with cutaneous melanoma.

Assay used: immunoSEQ multiplex PCR; TCRdb lists only in-frame clones, some missing. Of 25,000 or so clones in the sample, 77% were seen once. CDR1 and CDR2 from the germline V gene are GTSNPN and SVGIG (reference sequence). The CDR3 has 15 residues. J gave up 7 bases and V 0 bases, and 6 bases lay outside the gene matches. The sequence was collected from an adult with an advanced solid tumor such as melanoma, head and neck, liver or kidney cancer. The V call is TRBV30, the J call TRBJ2-7; 13 nucleotides match TRBD2. Source: CD4+ or CD8+ T cells sorted from blood, taken in a trial of the OX40 agonist ivuxolimab. CDR3 region: CAWSVGTSGAGEQYF. In DNA form, the CDR3 reads TGTGCCTGGAGTGTCGGGACTAGCGGGGCTGGGGAGCAGTACTTC.